This is a list of T cell receptor beta chains from one sample in a study of CD8 T cells in Susac syndrome. TCRdb re-called the immunoSEQ multiplex PCR reads with MiXCR, one entry per CDR3 protein. The table records about 150,000 distinct CDR3 sequences, around 96% of them present only once. What was sequenced was CD4+ T cells from PBMCs. These TCRs come from a human donor with multiple sclerosis. Both conserved end residues are part of each CDR3. Fields, in order: V gene, D gene, J gene, clone size, CDR3 DNA, CDR3 protein. D genes are given only for firm matches. A row's size may be missing; if present it is once, few, many or a size class.

v_call: TRBV3-1
d_call: TRBD2
j_call: TRBJ2-1
clone_size: .
cdr3_nt: TGTGCCAGCAGCCGACTAGCGGGTGAGCAGTTCTTC
cdr3_aa: CASSRLAGEQFF

v_call: TRBV29-1
d_call: .
j_call: TRBJ1-5
clone_size: .
cdr3_nt: TGCAGCGTTGTGCTCCGGGGGGGCTGGGGCAATCAGCCCCAGCATTTT
cdr3_aa: CSVVLRGGWGNQPQHF

v_call: TRBV9
d_call: TRBD2
j_call: TRBJ2-5
clone_size: .
cdr3_nt: TGTGCCAGCAGCAGATCGACTAGCGGGGTAGAGACCCAGTACTTC
cdr3_aa: CASSRSTSGVETQYF

v_call: TRBV29-1
d_call: .
j_call: TRBJ1-2
clone_size: .
cdr3_nt: TGCAGCACGCCCGCGGTTTTCTATGGCTACACCTTC
cdr3_aa: CSTPAVFYGYTF

v_call: TRBV7-9
d_call: .
j_call: TRBJ2-7
clone_size: .
cdr3_nt: TGTGCCAGCAGCTTAGACCCAGGATGGGAGCAGTACTTC
cdr3_aa: CASSLDPGWEQYF

v_call: TRBV29-1
d_call: .
j_call: TRBJ2-7
clone_size: .
cdr3_nt: TGCAGCGTTCTGGCCCGGGTCTTATCGCGGAGGTTCTACGAGCAGTACTTC
cdr3_aa: CSVLARVLSRRFYEQYF

v_call: TRBV20-1
d_call: .
j_call: TRBJ2-2
clone_size: .
cdr3_nt: TGCAGTGCTCGAAGGGACGGTAACACCGGGGAGCTGTTTTTT
cdr3_aa: CSARRDGNTGELFF

v_call: TRBV12-3/TRBV12-4
d_call: TRBD2
j_call: TRBJ2-7
clone_size: .
cdr3_nt: TGTGCCAGCAGTCTACTAGCGGGGCCCTACGAGCAGTACTTC
cdr3_aa: CASSLLAGPYEQYF

v_call: TRBV5-1
d_call: .
j_call: TRBJ1-5
clone_size: .
cdr3_nt: TGCGCCAGCAGCTTGGAGCCTGTTCAGCCCCAGCATTTT
cdr3_aa: CASSLEPVQPQHF

v_call: TRBV6-1
d_call: TRBD1
j_call: TRBJ2-5
clone_size: .
cdr3_nt: TGTGCCACCTCGACCACAGGGGGCGGTTTCGGGGAGACCCAGTACTTC
cdr3_aa: CATSTTGGGFGETQYF

v_call: TRBV29-1
d_call: .
j_call: TRBJ2-5
clone_size: .
cdr3_nt: TGCAGCGTTGTGGGGCTAGCGGAGACCCAGTACTTC
cdr3_aa: CSVVGLAETQYF

v_call: TRBV15
d_call: .
j_call: TRBJ2-1
clone_size: .
cdr3_nt: TGTGCCACCTCTGGGACAATAGCGCGGGATGAGCAGTTCTTC
cdr3_aa: CATSGTIARDEQFF

v_call: TRBV13
d_call: TRBD1
j_call: TRBJ2-1
clone_size: .
cdr3_nt: TGTGCCAGCACCAGGGCAGGGGGCAAGAATGAGCAGTTCTTC
cdr3_aa: CASTRAGGKNEQFF

v_call: TRBV29-1
d_call: .
j_call: TRBJ2-7
clone_size: .
cdr3_nt: TGCAGCGTTGAGTTAGCGGTTTCCTACGAGCAGTACTTC
cdr3_aa: CSVELAVSYEQYF

v_call: TRBV7-3
d_call: .
j_call: TRBJ2-7
clone_size: .
cdr3_nt: TGTGCCAGCAGCCTATACGATGGATACGAGCAGTACTTC
cdr3_aa: CASSLYDGYEQYF

v_call: TRBV13
d_call: .
j_call: TRBJ2-3
clone_size: .
cdr3_nt: TGTGCCAGCAGCTTAGCCTACCCAGATACGCAGTATTTT
cdr3_aa: CASSLAYPDTQYF

v_call: TRBV11-1
d_call: .
j_call: TRBJ2-1
clone_size: .
cdr3_nt: TGTGCCAGCAGCCTGGGGGACAATTACAATGAGCAGTTCTTC
cdr3_aa: CASSLGDNYNEQFF

v_call: TRBV7-2
d_call: .
j_call: TRBJ2-5
clone_size: .
cdr3_nt: TGTGCCAGCAGCTTAGCGCCGAACAGGGCCCAAGAGACCCAGTACTTC
cdr3_aa: CASSLAPNRAQETQYF

v_call: TRBV20-1
d_call: .
j_call: TRBJ1-1
clone_size: .
cdr3_nt: TGCAGTGCTTCGGACAAGGGATCGGCTTTCTTT
cdr3_aa: CSASDKGSAFF

v_call: TRBV3-1
d_call: .
j_call: TRBJ2-2
clone_size: few
cdr3_nt: TGTGCCAGCAGCCGAACAGCCGGGGAGCTGTTTTTT
cdr3_aa: CASSRTAGELFF

v_call: TRBV18
d_call: TRBD2
j_call: TRBJ2-3
clone_size: .
cdr3_nt: TGTGCCAGCTCACCGCGGGAGACAGATACGCAGTATTTT
cdr3_aa: CASSPRETDTQYF

v_call: TRBV24-1
d_call: .
j_call: TRBJ2-5
clone_size: .
cdr3_nt: TGTGCCACCAGTGGGTGGGGAGAGACCCAGTACTTC
cdr3_aa: CATSGWGETQYF

v_call: TRBV9
d_call: TRBD2
j_call: TRBJ2-3
clone_size: .
cdr3_nt: TGTGCCAGCAGCAAGCTAGCGGGGTACACAGATACGCAGTATTTT
cdr3_aa: CASSKLAGYTDTQYF

v_call: TRBV20-1
d_call: TRBD1
j_call: TRBJ1-6
clone_size: .
cdr3_nt: TGCAGTGCCCCGGGACAGATAAATTCACCCCTCCACTTT
cdr3_aa: CSAPGQINSPLHF

v_call: TRBV27
d_call: TRBD1
j_call: TRBJ1-2
clone_size: .
cdr3_nt: TGTGCCAGCAGTCCCCTAACCGGGACAGGGAACTATGGCTACACCTTC
cdr3_aa: CASSPLTGTGNYGYTF

v_call: TRBV20-1
d_call: .
j_call: TRBJ2-5
clone_size: .
cdr3_nt: TGCAGTGCTAGAGCGGGTAAAGTGGAGACCCAGTACTTC
cdr3_aa: CSARAGKVETQYF

v_call: TRBV20-1
d_call: .
j_call: TRBJ1-1
clone_size: .
cdr3_nt: TGCAGTGCTAGAGTGGGATGGCTATTGAACACTGAAGCTTTCTTT
cdr3_aa: CSARVGWLLNTEAFF

v_call: TRBV30
d_call: TRBD1
j_call: TRBJ1-5
clone_size: .
cdr3_nt: TGTGCCTGGAGTGGGACAGGGAATAGCAATCAGCCCCAGCATTTT
cdr3_aa: CAWSGTGNSNQPQHF

v_call: TRBV7-2
d_call: .
j_call: TRBJ2-7
clone_size: .
cdr3_nt: TGTGCCAGCAGCTTAAGCAAATCCTACGAGCAGTACTTC
cdr3_aa: CASSLSKSYEQYF

v_call: TRBV29-1
d_call: TRBD1
j_call: TRBJ1-2
clone_size: .
cdr3_nt: TGCAGCGTTGTCTCCGACTCAAACAGGGGGCGCGGCTATGGCTACACCTTC
cdr3_aa: CSVVSDSNRGRGYGYTF

v_call: TRBV7-2
d_call: .
j_call: TRBJ2-7
clone_size: .
cdr3_nt: TGTGCCAGCAGCTTAGAGCTAGGCGACGAGCAGTACTTC
cdr3_aa: CASSLELGDEQYF

v_call: TRBV30
d_call: TRBD2
j_call: TRBJ2-3
clone_size: .
cdr3_nt: TGTGCCTGGAGGCCGATTGGGCAGGGACTAACGACAGATACGCAGTATTTT
cdr3_aa: CAWRPIGQGLTTDTQYF

v_call: TRBV3-1
d_call: TRBD2
j_call: TRBJ2-7
clone_size: once
cdr3_nt: TGTGCCAGCAGCCAAGTACTAGCGGGGGCCTCCTCCTACGAGCAGTACTTC
cdr3_aa: CASSQVLAGASSYEQYF

v_call: TRBV20-1
d_call: .
j_call: TRBJ2-2
clone_size: .
cdr3_nt: TGCAGTGCTAGAGGGCCCGGGGGAGCGAACACCGGGGAGCTGTTTTTT
cdr3_aa: CSARGPGGANTGELFF

v_call: TRBV12-3/TRBV12-4
d_call: .
j_call: TRBJ2-7
clone_size: .
cdr3_nt: TGTGCCAGCAGCCCGACCGGGACCCCATCCTACGAGCAGTACTTC
cdr3_aa: CASSPTGTPSYEQYF

v_call: TRBV3-1
d_call: .
j_call: TRBJ2-2
clone_size: .
cdr3_nt: TGTGCCAGCAGCCAAGTTGGACATCGGAACACCGGGGAGCTGTTTTTT
cdr3_aa: CASSQVGHRNTGELFF

v_call: TRBV12-3/TRBV12-4
d_call: .
j_call: TRBJ2-1
clone_size: .
cdr3_nt: TGTGCCAGCAGCCAACAGAATCATGAGCAGTTCTTC
cdr3_aa: CASSQQNHEQFF

v_call: TRBV20-1
d_call: .
j_call: TRBJ2-5
clone_size: .
cdr3_nt: TGCAGTGCTAGGGGGGGATACCAAGAGACCCAGTACTTC
cdr3_aa: CSARGGYQETQYF

v_call: TRBV3-1
d_call: .
j_call: TRBJ2-4
clone_size: .
cdr3_nt: TGTGCCAGCAGCCAAGATGGTAAGGGAGGTCCAATTTCGAACATTCAGTACTTC
cdr3_aa: CASSQDGKGGPISNIQYF

v_call: TRBV12-1
d_call: .
j_call: TRBJ2-5
clone_size: .
cdr3_nt: TGTGCCAGCAGCTTTGCGTTAGCGGGGGGGCCGGCGGAGACCCAGTACTTC
cdr3_aa: CASSFALAGGPAETQYF

v_call: TRBV28
d_call: .
j_call: TRBJ2-4
clone_size: once
cdr3_nt: TGTGCCAGCAGTCCTCCCCTCCGGGCCAAAAACATTCAGTACTTC
cdr3_aa: CASSPPLRAKNIQYF

v_call: TRBV28
d_call: .
j_call: TRBJ2-3
clone_size: .
cdr3_nt: TGTGCCAGCAGCACTCTCTGGTCGCAGTATTTT
cdr3_aa: CASSTLWSQYF

v_call: TRBV9
d_call: .
j_call: TRBJ2-2
clone_size: .
cdr3_nt: TGTGCCAGCAGCGTAGAAGGGAGTGTTGGACGGGAGCTGTTTTTT
cdr3_aa: CASSVEGSVGRELFF

v_call: TRBV7-2
d_call: TRBD1
j_call: TRBJ2-2
clone_size: .
cdr3_nt: TGTGCCAGCAGCTCGGGACAGGGGAACACCGGGGAGCTGTTTTTT
cdr3_aa: CASSSGQGNTGELFF

v_call: TRBV28
d_call: .
j_call: TRBJ1-2
clone_size: .
cdr3_nt: TGTGCCAGCAGTCCCTTCCAGAAGGGCGCTAACTATGGCTACACCTTC
cdr3_aa: CASSPFQKGANYGYTF

v_call: TRBV7-9
d_call: .
j_call: TRBJ2-1
clone_size: .
cdr3_nt: TGTGCCAGCAGCTTAACACAGGGACACAATGAGCAGTTCTTC
cdr3_aa: CASSLTQGHNEQFF

v_call: TRBV3-1
d_call: .
j_call: TRBJ2-4
clone_size: once
cdr3_nt: TGTGCCAGCAGCCAAGGGCAGCGGAAAAACATTCAGTACTTC
cdr3_aa: CASSQGQRKNIQYF

v_call: TRBV7-2
d_call: .
j_call: TRBJ2-5
clone_size: .
cdr3_nt: TGTGCCAGCAGCTTAGAGGCCAGCCAAGAGACCCAGTACTTC
cdr3_aa: CASSLEASQETQYF

v_call: TRBV7-2
d_call: TRBD2
j_call: TRBJ2-5
clone_size: .
cdr3_nt: TGTGCCAGCAGCGGTAGCGGGGGGCCTCAAGAGACCCAGTACTTC
cdr3_aa: CASSGSGGPQETQYF

v_call: TRBV24-1
d_call: .
j_call: TRBJ2-2
clone_size: once
cdr3_nt: TGTGCCACCAGTGATCCCACGGGCCGAGACGGGGAGCTGTTTTTT
cdr3_aa: CATSDPTGRDGELFF

v_call: TRBV30
d_call: .
j_call: TRBJ2-7
clone_size: .
cdr3_nt: TGTGCCTGGAGTGTAAACAGGGTCTACGAGCAGTACTTC
cdr3_aa: CAWSVNRVYEQYF

v_call: TRBV28
d_call: .
j_call: TRBJ2-7
clone_size: once
cdr3_nt: TGTGCCAGCCGGCCGTCGATGGGCGAGCAGTACTTC
cdr3_aa: CASRPSMGEQYF

v_call: TRBV7-9
d_call: TRBD1
j_call: TRBJ2-1
clone_size: .
cdr3_nt: TGTGCCAGCAGCACAAGGACAGGGGGCAATGAGCAGTTCTTC
cdr3_aa: CASSTRTGGNEQFF

v_call: TRBV3-1
d_call: TRBD2
j_call: TRBJ2-1
clone_size: once
cdr3_nt: TGTGCCAGCAGCCAGTCTCTAGCGGGGGGGGAGCAGTTCTTC
cdr3_aa: CASSQSLAGGEQFF

v_call: TRBV6-6
d_call: TRBD1
j_call: TRBJ1-2
clone_size: once
cdr3_nt: TGTGCCAGCAGTTTACCAGGGGGTAACTATGGCTACACCTTC
cdr3_aa: CASSLPGGNYGYTF

v_call: TRBV24-1
d_call: .
j_call: TRBJ2-3
clone_size: .
cdr3_nt: TGTGCCACCAGCCCCTCCAAAGGTACGCAGTATTTT
cdr3_aa: CATSPSKGTQYF

v_call: TRBV5-1
d_call: .
j_call: TRBJ2-7
clone_size: .
cdr3_nt: TGCGCCAGCAGCCCACTTGATTCTAGCTCCTACGAGCAGTACTTC
cdr3_aa: CASSPLDSSSYEQYF

v_call: TRBV28
d_call: .
j_call: TRBJ2-7
clone_size: .
cdr3_nt: TGTGCCAGCAGTTTGACAGTTAACTCCTACGAGCAGTACTTC
cdr3_aa: CASSLTVNSYEQYF